One sample yielded the 15 T cell receptor beta chains listed below, sequenced in a study of cytomegalovirus exposure and HLA in healthy donors. The PCR employed 60 Vbeta primers together with 13 Jbeta primers. The protocol was immunoSEQ multiplex PCR, while the TCRdb copy is restricted to in-frame clones and leaves out a portion. Of about 100,000 clones listed, roughly 80% are singletons. Material: PBMCs. Source of these receptors: a man aged 40-55 years in good health and CMV-seropositive.

This clone was seen more than once but under ten times. The chain employs TRBV18 and TRBJ2-7; 8 positions match TRBD1. This CDR3 spans 15 amino acids. Germline V CDR1 and CDR2: KGHSH, LQKENI. Germline trimming cut 3 bases from V and 2 bases from J; bases unmatched to any gene: 6. This CDR3 reads CASSPLADRAYEQYF. The CDR3, as DNA: TGTGCCAGCTCACCGCTCGCGGACAGGGCCTACGAGCAGTACTTC.

This clone is a singleton in its sample. Other DNA sequences in the same sample also yield this CDR3. This chain uses TRBV7-2 with TRBJ2-7; 10 bases are shared with TRBD2. The germline gives CDR1 SGHTA, CDR2 FQGNSA. CDR3 length: 15 residues. Trimming cost V 1 base and J 3 bases; bases outside gene matches: 3. In nucleotides, the CDR3 is TGTGCCAGCAGCTTAGGGACTAGCGGAGTCTACGAGCAGTACTTC. Residues: CASSLGTSGVYEQYF.

V usage is TRBV5-5 and J usage is TRBJ2-1; 8 bases align to TRBD2. CDR1 and CDR2 from the germline V gene are SGHKS and YYEKEE (reference sequence). The CDR3 is 15 residues long. V dropped 7 bases and J dropped 6; count of bases not matched to a gene: 12. The CDR3 region has the DNA TGTGCCAGCGAGCGGGATAGCGGGGCTGGCAATGAGCAGTTCTTC. Translating it yields CASERDSGAGNEQFF.

V is TRBV6-1 and J is TRBJ1-2, with 9 positions matching TRBD1. CDR1 MNHNS and CDR2 SASEGT come from the germline V gene. The V segment lost 8 bases and the J segment 3 bases; nucleotides outside the gene matches: 7. There are 14 residues in the CDR3. This chain's CDR3 is CASYHRGLYYGYTF. The CDR3 bases are TGTGCCAGCTACCACAGGGGGCTATACTATGGCTACACCTTC.

V is TRBV28 and J is TRBJ1-1; D call uncertain. The germline gives CDR1 MDHEN, CDR2 SYDVKM. The CDR3 totals 14 residues. V was clipped by 3 bases and J by 6 bases, with 14 bases between them. CDR3 sequence: CASSFSSGFAEAFF. The CDR3 coding sequence is TGTGCCAGCAGTTTTTCGTCGGGGTTTGCTGAAGCTTTCTTT.

This clone was seen only a few times. The chain is built from TRBV11-2 and TRBJ2-1; D uncertain. This CDR3 is 16 amino acids long. Deletions cut 3 bases from V and 3 bases from J, with 15 bases between. The germline V gene has CDR1 SGHAT and CDR2 FQNNGV. Written as DNA, the CDR3 is TGTGCCAGCAGCTTCCAGCTAGGAGTAGGCTACAATGAGCAGTTCTTC. Its protein product is CASSFQLGVGYNEQFF.

The chain recombines TRBV6-5 with TRBJ2-1; the D gene is possibly TRBD1 (5 bases). Trimming removed 2 bases at V and 5 bases at J, with 13 bases between. The CDR3 covers 15 residues. Germline loops: CDR1 MNHEY, CDR2 SVGAGI. The CDR3 DNA sequence: TGTGCCAGCAGTTACGAAGGCAGGGCAAACAATGAGCAGTTCTTC. Protein product: CASSYEGRANNEQFF.

Only one count was recorded for this clone. The rearrangement links TRBV14 to TRBJ1-1, with TRBD1 matching 7 bases. The trim removed 3 bases at V and 7 bases at J, leaving 8 bases unmatched. The CDR3 spans 14 residues. Germline V gene sequence: CDR1 SGHDN, CDR2 FVKESK. Here the CDR3 DNA reads TGTGCCAGCAGCCAGTTCCGGGACAGCCTTGAAGCTTTCTTT. Protein product: CASSQFRDSLEAFF. The full variable domain, rest sourced from reference TRBV14 and TRBJ1-1, is EAGVTQFPSHSVIEKGQTVTLRCDPISGHDNLYWYRRVMGKEIKFLLHFVKESKQDESGMPNNRFLAERTGGTYSTLKVQPAELEDSGVYFCASSQFRDSLEAFFGQGTRLTVV.

V and J are TRBV6-1 and TRBJ2-2; 7 nucleotides line up with TRBD1. CDR1 and CDR2 from the germline V gene are MNHNS and SASEGT. V shed 5 bases and J 6 bases; nucleotides not matched to a gene: 9. This CDR3 has 15 residues. The CDR3 DNA follows: TGTGCCAGCAGTACCCACCGGGACAGCGCCGGGGAGCTGTTTTTT. Its protein is CASSTHRDSAGELFF.

This chain uses TRBV18 with TRBJ2-1; TRBD1 matches at 9 bases. J gave up 4 bases and V 4 bases, and 5 bases lay outside the gene matches. CDR1 and CDR2 from the germline V gene are KGHSH and LQKENI. The CDR3 loop spans 15 amino acids. CDR3 in amino acids: CASSQQGALYNEQFF. In nucleotides, the CDR3 is TGTGCCAGCTCACAACAGGGGGCGTTGTACAATGAGCAGTTCTTC. Looking up the rest from reference TRBV18 and TRBJ2-1 gives the full variable domain: NAGVMQNPRHLVRRRGQEARLRCSPMKGHSHVYWYRQLPEEGLKFMVYLQKENIIDESGMPKERFSAEFPKEGPSILRIQQVVRGDSAAYFCASSQQGALYNEQFFGPGTRLTVL.

In this sample, this clone turned up once. The chain carries TRBV7-9 and TRBJ1-2; the D is unclear. The CDR3 is 13 residues long. V lost 7 bases and J 3 bases, leaving 12 bases between the germline ends. The germline V gene encodes CDR1 SEHNR and CDR2 FQNEAQ (reference sequence). CDR3 protein: CASIPAGDYGYTF. CDR3 DNA: TGTGCCAGCATCCCCGCCGGGGACTATGGCTACACCTTC.

V usage is TRBV27 and J usage is TRBJ1-5; the match to TRBD1 covers 7 bases. Trimming at V came to 6 bases and at J to 5 bases, leaving 7 bases not matched to a gene. There are 14 residues in the CDR3. Germline V CDR1 and CDR2: MNHEY, SMNVEV (reference sequence). The CDR3 region has the DNA TGTGCCAGCAGCACCACAGGGGTGGATCAGCCCCAGCATTTT. Protein product: CASSTTGVDQPQHF.

This clone was observed a few times. The V gene is TRBV6-6, the J gene TRBJ2-2; 10 positions agree with TRBD1. Germline V gene data show CDR1 as MNHNY and CDR2 as SVGAGI (reference sequence). The V and J ends lost 2 bases and 5 bases, in that order; junction bases with no gene match: 5. The CDR3 loop spans 16 amino acids. In DNA form, the CDR3 reads TGTGCCAGCAGTTACGTCGACAGGGGGCTTACCGGGGAGCTGTTTTTT. This gives the protein CASSYVDRGLTGELFF.

A note on this clone: Other nucleotide sequences in the sample specify the same CDR3. CDR3 nucleotide sequence: TGTGCCAGCAGGACTGACAGGGGGAATCAGCCCCAGCATTTT. It is translated as CASRTDRGNQPQHF. The gene calls are TRBV2 and TRBJ1-5; 9 bases are a match to TRBD1. V gave up 6 bases and J gave up 4 bases; unmatched junction bases: 4. The CDR3 runs to 14 residues. Germline V gene lookup returns CDR1 SNHLY and CDR2 FYNNEI.

V and J are TRBV14 and TRBJ2-1, with TRBD2 matching 9 bases. The germline gives CDR1 SGHDN, CDR2 FVKESK. Germline trimming cut 1 base from V and 0 bases from J; bases unmatched to any gene: 7. The CDR3 loop spans 18 amino acids. CDR3 nucleotide sequence: TGTGCCAGCAGCCAAGTGGGAAGCGGGAGGTCCTCCTACAATGAGCAGTTCTTC. This codes for CASSQVGSGRSSYNEQFF.